This TCR beta chain appears in the sequencing data of a study of T cell repertoires in cytomegalovirus infection. This clonotype has ten or more counts. Trimming took off 5 bases at V and 7 bases at J, with 29 bases between the two ends. From germline, CDR1 is SGHNT and CDR2 YENEEA. The CDR3 consists of 19 residues. TCRdb processed the reads anew with MiXCR; each CDR3 protein has one entry. The table records approximately 500,000 distinct CDR3 sequences, approximately 11% of them present only once. The chain links TRBV11-3 to TRBJ2-2; a possible D gene is TRBD2 (8 bases). The receptor was isolated from a human donor in good health (CMV status not recorded). Some clones in this sample may be carry-over from other donors' samples. The sequenced sample consisted of PBMCs. The CDR3 region is CASSLGGLDIGTDGGELFF. The DNA for the CDR3 is TGTGCCAGCAGCCTCGGGGGACTAGATATCGGGACAGATGGCGGGGAGCTGTTTTTT.